Listed below are T cell receptor beta chains from one sample, sequenced in a study of blood T cells in healthy people across ages. TCRdb passed the 5' RACE reads through MiXCR, listing each CDR3 protein once. Among 1 million or so distinct CDR3 sequences listed, under 30% were seen once. These data were also reused for a study on T cells of mothers and their children.

The sample consisted of blood. Receptors were obtained from a girl aged 2 to 9 in good health. Both conserved end residues are part of each CDR3. The order of the fields is V gene, CDR3 length, J gene, D gene, clone size, CDR3 protein, CDR3 DNA. A D gene is named only where the DNA matches it firmly. Clone size is shown for a subset of rows, as once, few, many or a class of expanded clone.

TRBV20-1	19	TRBJ2-5	TRBD2	NA	CSASPWGIAGGLKQETQYF	TGCAGTGCTAGCCCCTGGGGGATAGCGGGGGGGCTGAAACAAGAGACCCAGTACTTC
TRBV29-1	13	TRBJ2-7	TRBD1	NA	CSVEDRGLGEQYF	TGCAGCGTTGAGGACAGGGGGCTCGGCGAGCAGTACTTC
TRBV6-1	15	TRBJ2-1	TRBD2	few	CASSDVGGKDNEQFF	TGTGCCAGCAGTGACGTGGGGGGGAAAGACAATGAGCAGTTCTTC
TRBV20-1	11	TRBJ2-7	NA	NA	CSASLGDEQYF	TGCAGTGCTTCCCTCGGGGACGAGCAGTACTTC
TRBV7-2	13	TRBJ1-3	NA	few	CASSDFQGNTIYF	TGTGCCAGCAGCGACTTTCAGGGAAACACCATATATTTT
TRBV2	15	TRBJ1-5	NA	NA	CASSGDPGPNQPQHF	TGTGCCAGCAGTGGGGACCCCGGGCCCAATCAGCCCCAGCATTTT
TRBV2	13	TRBJ1-2	TRBD1	few	CATPRAGGDGYTF	TGTGCGACCCCTAGGGCAGGGGGCGATGGCTACACCTTC
TRBV9	16	TRBJ2-7	TRBD1	few	CASSTGTGLISYEQYF	TGTGCCAGCAGCACTGGGACAGGGCTTATCTCCTACGAGCAGTACTTC
TRBV4-1	12	TRBJ2-3	NA	NA	CASSLTEDTQYF	TGCGCCAGCAGCCTCACGGAGGATACGCAGTATTTT
TRBV7-2	13	TRBJ2-7	NA	NA	CASSLLRHYEQYF	TGTGCCAGCAGCTTATTACGCCATTACGAGCAGTACTTC